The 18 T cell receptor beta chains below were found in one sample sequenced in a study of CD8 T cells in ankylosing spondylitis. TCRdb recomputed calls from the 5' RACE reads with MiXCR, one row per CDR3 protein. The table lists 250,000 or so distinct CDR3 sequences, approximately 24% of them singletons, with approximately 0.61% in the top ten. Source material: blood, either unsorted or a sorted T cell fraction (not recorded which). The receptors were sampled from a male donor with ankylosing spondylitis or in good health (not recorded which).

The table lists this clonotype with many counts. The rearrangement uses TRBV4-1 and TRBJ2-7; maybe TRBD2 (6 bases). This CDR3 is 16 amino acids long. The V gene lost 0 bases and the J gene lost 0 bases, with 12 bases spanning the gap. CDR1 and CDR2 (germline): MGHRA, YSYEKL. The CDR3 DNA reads TGCGCCAGCAGCCAAGAAGGGACTCCGAGCTCCTACGAGCAGTACTTC. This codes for CASSQEGTPSSYEQYF.

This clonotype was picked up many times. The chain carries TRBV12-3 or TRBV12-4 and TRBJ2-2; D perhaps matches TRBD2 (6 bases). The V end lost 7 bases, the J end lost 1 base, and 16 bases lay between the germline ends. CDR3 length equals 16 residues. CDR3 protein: CASTPGRRMNTGELFF. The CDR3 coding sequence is TGTGCCAGCACCCCAGGGAGGCGGATGAACACCGGGGAGCTGTTTTTT.

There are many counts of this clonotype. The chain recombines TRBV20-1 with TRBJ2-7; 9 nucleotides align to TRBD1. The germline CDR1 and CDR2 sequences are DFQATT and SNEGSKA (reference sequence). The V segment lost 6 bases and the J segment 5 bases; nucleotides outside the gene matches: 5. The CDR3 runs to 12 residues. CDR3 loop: CSAHRTGDEQYF. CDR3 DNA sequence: TGCAGTGCCCATAGGACAGGGGACGAGCAGTACTTC.

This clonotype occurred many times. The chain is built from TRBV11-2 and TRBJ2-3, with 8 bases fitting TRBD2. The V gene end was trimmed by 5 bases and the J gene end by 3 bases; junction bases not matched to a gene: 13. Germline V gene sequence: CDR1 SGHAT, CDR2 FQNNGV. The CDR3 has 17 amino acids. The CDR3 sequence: CASSENPAGTRTDTQYF. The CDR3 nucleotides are TGTGCCAGCAGCGAAAATCCCGCCGGGACTAGAACAGATACGCAGTATTTT.

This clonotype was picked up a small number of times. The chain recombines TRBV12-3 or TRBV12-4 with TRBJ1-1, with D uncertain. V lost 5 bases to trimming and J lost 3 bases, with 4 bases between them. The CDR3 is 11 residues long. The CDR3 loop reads CASSADTEAFF. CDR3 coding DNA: TGTGCCAGCAGTGCGGACACTGAAGCTTTCTTT.

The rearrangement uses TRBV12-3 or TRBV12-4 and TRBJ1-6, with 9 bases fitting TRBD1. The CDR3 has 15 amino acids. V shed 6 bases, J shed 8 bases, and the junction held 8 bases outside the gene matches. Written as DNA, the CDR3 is TGTGCCAGCAGGAAGACAGGGGGTTATTATTCACCCCTCCACTTT. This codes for CASRKTGGYYSPLHF.

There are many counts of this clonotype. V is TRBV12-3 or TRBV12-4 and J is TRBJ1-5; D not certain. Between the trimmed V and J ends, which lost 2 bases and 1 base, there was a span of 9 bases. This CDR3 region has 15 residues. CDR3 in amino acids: CASSLTAGSNQPQHF. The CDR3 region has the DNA TGTGCCAGCAGTTTAACCGCCGGGAGCAATCAGCCCCAGCATTTT.

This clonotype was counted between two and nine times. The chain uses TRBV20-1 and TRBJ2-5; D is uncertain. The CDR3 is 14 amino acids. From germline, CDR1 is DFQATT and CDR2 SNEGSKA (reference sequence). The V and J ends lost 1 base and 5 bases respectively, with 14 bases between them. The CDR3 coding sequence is TGCAGTGCTAGAGTTTACCCAACTCTGGAGACCCAGTACTTC. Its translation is CSARVYPTLETQYF.

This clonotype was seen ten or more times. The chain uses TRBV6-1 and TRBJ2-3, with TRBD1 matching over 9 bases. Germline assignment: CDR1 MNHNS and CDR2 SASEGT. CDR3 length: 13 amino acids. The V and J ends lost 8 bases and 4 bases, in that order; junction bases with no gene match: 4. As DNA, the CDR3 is TGTGCCAGCCTGGACAGGGGTGCAGATACGCAGTATTTT. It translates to CASLDRGADTQYF.

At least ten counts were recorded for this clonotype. The CDR3 nucleotides read TGTGCCAGCAGTACGGGGATTGGCGGGGAGCTGTTTTTT. Translating it yields CASSTGIGGELFF. The chain carries TRBV6-1 and TRBJ2-2; D possibly corresponds to TRBD2 (5 bases). V lost 5 bases and J lost 7, with 11 bases in between. The CDR3 extends over 13 amino acids. CDR1 and CDR2 (germline): MNHNS, SASEGT.

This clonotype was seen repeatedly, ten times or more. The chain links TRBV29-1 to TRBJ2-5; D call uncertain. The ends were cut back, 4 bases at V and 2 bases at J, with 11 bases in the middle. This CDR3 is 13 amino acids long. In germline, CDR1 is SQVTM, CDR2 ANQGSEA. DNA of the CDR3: TGCAGCGTTGCTGGCAGAGCTCAAGAGACCCAGTACTTC. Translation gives CSVAGRAQETQYF.

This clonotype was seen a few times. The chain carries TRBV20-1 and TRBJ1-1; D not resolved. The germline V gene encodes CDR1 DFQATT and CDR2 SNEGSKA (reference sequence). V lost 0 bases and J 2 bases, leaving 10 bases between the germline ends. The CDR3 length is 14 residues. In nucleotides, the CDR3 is TGCAGTGCTAGAGATAGACGGGTAAACACTGAAGCTTTCTTT. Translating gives CSARDRRVNTEAFF.

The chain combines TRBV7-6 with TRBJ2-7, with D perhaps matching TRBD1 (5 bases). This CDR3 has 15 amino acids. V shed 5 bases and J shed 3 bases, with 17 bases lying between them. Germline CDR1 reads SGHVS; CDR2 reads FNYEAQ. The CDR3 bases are TGTGCCAGCAGCCCCCTTCAGGGTTTGGACTACGAGCAGTACTTC. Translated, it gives CASSPLQGLDYEQYF.

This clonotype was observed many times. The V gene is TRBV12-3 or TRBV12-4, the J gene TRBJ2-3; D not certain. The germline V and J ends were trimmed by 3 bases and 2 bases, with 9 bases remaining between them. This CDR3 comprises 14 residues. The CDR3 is CASSFVSYTDTQYF. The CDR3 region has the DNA TGTGCCAGCAGTTTTGTCTCCTACACAGATACGCAGTATTTT.

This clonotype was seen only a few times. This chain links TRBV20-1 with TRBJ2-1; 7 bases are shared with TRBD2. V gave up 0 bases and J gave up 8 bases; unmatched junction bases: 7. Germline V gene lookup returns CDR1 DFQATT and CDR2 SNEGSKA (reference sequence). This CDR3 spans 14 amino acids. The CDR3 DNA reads TGCAGTGCTAGAGATCTCTGGGGGGGGGATGAGCAGTTCTTC. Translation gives CSARDLWGGDEQFF.

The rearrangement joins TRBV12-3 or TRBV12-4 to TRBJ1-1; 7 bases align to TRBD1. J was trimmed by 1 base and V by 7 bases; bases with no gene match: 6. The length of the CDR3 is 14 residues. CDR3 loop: CASTPDRPNTEAFF. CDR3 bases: TGTGCCAGCACCCCGGACAGGCCGAACACTGAAGCTTTCTTT.

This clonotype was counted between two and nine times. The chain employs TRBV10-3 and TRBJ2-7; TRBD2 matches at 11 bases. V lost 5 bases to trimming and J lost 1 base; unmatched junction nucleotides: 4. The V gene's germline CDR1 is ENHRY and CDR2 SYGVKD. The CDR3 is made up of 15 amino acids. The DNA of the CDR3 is TGTGCCATCAGTACCGGGACTAGCGGATCCTACGAGCAGTACTTC. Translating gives CAISTGTSGSYEQYF.

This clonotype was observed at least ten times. The CDR3 is CASSQEDRATDTQYF. The CDR3, as DNA: TGTGCCAGCAGCCAAGAGGACCGAGCCACAGATACGCAGTATTTT. V is TRBV4-2 and J is TRBJ2-3; no clear D gene. V was cut by 0 bases and J by 2 bases, with 9 bases left in between. The CDR3 covers 15 residues. CDR1 and CDR2 (germline): LGHNA, YNFKEQ.